Here is one TCR beta chain with its context. What it recognizes is unknown. Assay used: immunoSEQ multiplex PCR; TCRdb lists only in-frame clones, some missing. The profile shows approximately 99,000 clones, roughly nine tenths of them singletons. All trial patients relapsed after autologous stem cell transplantation. Patients reached a best response of complete response, partial response or progressive disease. The length of the CDR3 is 18 residues. Germline lookup yields CDR1 SGHTA and CDR2 FQGNSA. V shed 3 bases and J 0 bases; nucleotides not matched to a gene: 2. These data come from a study of PD-1 blockade in classical Hodgkin lymphoma. Study-level points and caveats: As was reported, newly diagnosed patients showed lower baseline TCR diversity than healthy donors did. Baseline diversity resembling that of newly diagnosed patients was seen in complete responders.

The TCR originated in a human donor with classical Hodgkin lymphoma. The V gene is TRBV7-2, the J gene TRBJ2-2, with 15 bases aligning to TRBD2. The sample was peripheral blood mononuclear cells (PBMCs), taken before the second cycle of nivolumab. This CDR3 is CASSFGLAGGPNTGELFF. In DNA form, the CDR3 reads TGTGCCAGCAGCTTCGGACTAGCGGGAGGGCCGAACACCGGGGAGCTGTTTTTT.